This paragraph reports one T cell receptor (beta chain). The junction had 4 bases not matched to a gene; V was cut back by 1 base and J by 5 bases. This CDR3 spans 15 amino acids. Per germline, CDR1 MGHDK and CDR2 SYGVNS. These data originate in a study of blood T cell repertoires in COVID-19. Study-level background: Spain, Italy and the United States supplied samples that represented acute and convalescent COVID-19. Sample material is recorded as cDNA or gDNA derived from T cells, B-cell-depleted T cells, or PBMCs.

Data came from immunoSEQ multiplex PCR; TCRdb stores just in-frame clones and leaves some out. This repertoire shows around 45,000 clones, around 90% found once; its top ten account for just under 6.5%. The sample comprised peripheral blood. The rearrangement links TRBV25-1 to TRBJ2-3, with 9 bases lining up with TRBD2. This clonotype was obtained from a man between 65 and 80 years old with active COVID-19. CDR3 protein: CASSESPAGGDTQYF. The CDR3 DNA reads TGTGCCAGCAGTGAATCCCCAGCGGGGGGAGATACGCAGTATTTT.